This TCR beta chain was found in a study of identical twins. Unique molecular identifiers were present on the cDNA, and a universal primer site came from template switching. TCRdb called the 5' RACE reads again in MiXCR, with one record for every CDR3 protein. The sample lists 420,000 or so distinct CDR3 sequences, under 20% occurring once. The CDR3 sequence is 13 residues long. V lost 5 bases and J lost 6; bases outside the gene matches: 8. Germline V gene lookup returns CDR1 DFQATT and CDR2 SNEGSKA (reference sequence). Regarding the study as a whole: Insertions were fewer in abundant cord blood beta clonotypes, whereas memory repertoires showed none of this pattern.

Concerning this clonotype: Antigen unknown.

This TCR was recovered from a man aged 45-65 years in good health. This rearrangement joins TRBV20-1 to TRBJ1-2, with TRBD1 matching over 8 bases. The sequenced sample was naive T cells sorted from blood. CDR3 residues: CSAQTGGGNGYTF. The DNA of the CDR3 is TGCAGTGCTCAAACAGGGGGTGGGAATGGCTACACCTTC.